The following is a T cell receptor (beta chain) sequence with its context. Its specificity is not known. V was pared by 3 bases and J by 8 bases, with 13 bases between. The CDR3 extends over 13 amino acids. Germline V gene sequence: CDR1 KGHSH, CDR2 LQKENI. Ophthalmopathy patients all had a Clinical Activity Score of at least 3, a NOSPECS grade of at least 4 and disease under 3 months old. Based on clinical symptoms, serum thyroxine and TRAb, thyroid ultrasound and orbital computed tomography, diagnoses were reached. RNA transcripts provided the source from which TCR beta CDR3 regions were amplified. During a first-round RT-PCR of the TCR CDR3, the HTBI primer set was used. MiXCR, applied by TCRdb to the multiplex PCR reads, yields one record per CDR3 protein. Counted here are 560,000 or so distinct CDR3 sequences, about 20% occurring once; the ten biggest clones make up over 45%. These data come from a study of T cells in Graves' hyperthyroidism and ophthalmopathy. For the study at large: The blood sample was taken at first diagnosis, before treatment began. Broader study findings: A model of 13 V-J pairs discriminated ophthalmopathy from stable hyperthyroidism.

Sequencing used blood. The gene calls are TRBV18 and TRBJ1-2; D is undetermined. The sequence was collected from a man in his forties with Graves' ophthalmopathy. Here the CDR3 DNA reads TGTGCCAGCTCACCGTCCAACGGGAGGGGCTACACCTTC. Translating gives CASSPSNGRGYTF. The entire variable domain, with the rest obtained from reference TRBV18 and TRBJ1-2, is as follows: NAGVMQNPRHLVRRRGQEARLRCSPMKGHSHVYWYRQLPEEGLKFMVYLQKENIIDESGMPKERFSAEFPKEGPSILRIQQVVRGDSAAYFCASSPSNGRGYTFGSGTRLTVV.